The TCR beta chain under discussion was sequenced for a study of neurological immune-mediated disorders (dated by TCRdb to about 2019). Regarding the complete study: Peripheral blood TCR-beta repertoires from patients with HTLV-I-associated myelopathy (HAM/TSP), patients with multiple sclerosis, and healthy controls were compared in the study using UMI-based sequencing. Longitudinal samples, technical triplicates and paired sorted CD4+ and CD8+ T-cell subsets, alongside PBMC samples, were included among the approximately 98 TCR-beta libraries. Technical triplicate libraries were sequenced to precisely calculate how much the frequency of each individual clone varied. The cohort included about 70 subjects: roughly 14 with HAM/TSP, around 35 with multiple sclerosis, and some 20 healthy controls.

The study at large found these results: TCR clonal expansion was highest in HAM/TSP patients and lowest in MS patients, with MS patients falling below even healthy controls. No identical CDR3 amino acid sequences were found to be shared among expanded clones across subjects, suggesting that TCR-beta repertoires were private in all groups.

The CDR3 measures 11 amino acids from cysteine to phenylalanine. Left in the record is the CDR3 DNA by itself, 33 bases read in frame from the first base. V is clipped by 11 bases and J by 4 bases, and the sequence between their germline boundaries is 11 bases long. Via the germline V gene, CDR1 is ENHRY and CDR2 SYGVKD. cDNA was synthesized by template-switch 5'RACE using a primer carrying a 10-nucleotide random unique molecular identifier by which each TCR transcript was tagged. Every sequencing run yielded over 170 million TCR-beta sequences covering 15-18 subjects. The RNeasy kit was used for extraction of total RNA. Using the KAPA Real-time Library Amplification kit, TCR-beta VDJ regions were amplified with primers for the TCR constant region and the 5'RACE anchor. Sample indexes and Illumina adaptors were added in a first PCR, and a second PCR then increased library yield. After Ampure bead purification, the roughly 650 bp TCR product was size-selected on a 2% E-gel SizeSelection system. Before pooling, library quality was assessed on a Bioanalyzer, concentration was determined with Qubit, and library quantification was performed with the Kapa Library Quantification kit. An Illumina HiSeq 2500 was used to sequence the libraries paired-end at 2 x 150 bp. To increase sequence diversity, roughly 23-30% phiX was spiked into each library pool. In the paper's pipeline: The quality-filtered reads were processed with the UMI-based MiGEC pipeline, whose error correction step removed more than 90% of the raw TCR sequences. VDJ genes were aligned to IMGT germline references, and each clonotype was defined by a unique CDR3 amino acid sequence together with V-J genes. Clonal expansion, Shannon diversity and CDR3 relatedness (CalcPairwiseDistances, ClusterSamples) were evaluated with VDJtools, and phylogenetic trees were built with CLCbio workbench. Expanded clones were defined as having at least 8 unique UMIs, based on coefficient-of-variation modelling across technical triplicates. TCRdb applied fastp at Q25 and MiXCR to the public reads, then kept only in-frame beta chains. Every distinct CDR3 protein forms one entry, paired with its most common genes and DNA. The V and J calls and clone size are TCRdb's, not the authors'. This sample lists nearly 45,000 distinct CDR3 sequences; roughly 21% were detected once. The leading ten clones occupy less than 5% of the sample.

This clonotype was observed a handful of times. Its antigen remains undetermined. The record has no base qualities; no much larger clone is one base away. This sample's time point label indicates: technical triplicate 3. For the unsorted PBMC libraries, 2 million PBMCs were stored in RNAlater at -80 degrees C until RNA extraction and were used to generate the libraries. Peripheral blood underwent Ficoll-Hypaque density gradient centrifugation to isolate PBMCs, which were then cryopreserved in liquid nitrogen. The sequence derives from a man between 60 and 75 years old with HTLV-1-associated myelopathy (HAM/TSP). The sample taken for sequencing was PBMCs. The rearrangement combines TRBV10-3 with TRBJ1-2; the D gene assignment is ambiguous. The CDR3 is CAGGEAYGYTF. The DNA reads as follows: TGTGCCGGCGGGGAGGCCTATGGCTACACCTTC.